These 2 T cell receptor beta chains came from one sample sequenced in a study of identical twins. TCRdb called the 5' RACE reads again in MiXCR, with one record for every CDR3 protein. The sample lists 150,000 or so distinct CDR3 sequences; approximately 3.5% were seen once. Sequences were obtained from memory T cells sorted from blood. The receptors shown here come from a man between 18 and 35 years old in good health.

This clonotype has a handful of counts. The chain links TRBV11-2 to TRBJ2-3; a weak D match, TRBD1 (5 bases). The CDR3 is made up of 15 amino acids. CDR1 is SGHAT, CDR2 FQNNGV, per germline. Between the trimmed V and J ends, which lost 4 bases and 2 bases, there was a span of 13 bases. This CDR3 reads CASSSVGAPTDTQYF. Here the CDR3 DNA reads TGTGCCAGCAGCTCGGTTGGGGCCCCCACAGATACGCAGTATTTT.

This clonotype was seen a handful of times. The junction differs from germline at one of its ends, possibly a read error. This chain links TRBV5-6 with TRBJ2-7; D is possibly TRBD1 or TRBD2 (5 bases each). The germline gives CDR1 SGHDT, CDR2 YYEEEE. The CDR3 contains 11 residues. This CDR3 reads CASSYSGRGLF. In nucleotides, the CDR3 is TGTGCCAGCAGCTATTCGGGACGGGGATTATTC.